This T cell receptor beta chain was sequenced for a study of T-cell reconstitution after alpha-beta-depleted transplantation in children. It was with unique molecular identifiers that the TCRbeta library was prepared. From the PCR reads, TCRdb called clonotypes with MiXCR, one entry per CDR3 protein. The sample holds 670,000 or so distinct CDR3 sequences, about an eighth seen once. Study conclusions and caveats: It was reported that alpha-beta T cells came from several hundred expanded graft clones (about two months after transplant). Day-60 TCRbeta diversity that was high in some patients was derived from surviving recipient T cells and thymic progenitors. After one year, T-cell counts and TCRbeta diversity mostly came from new T cells.

This clonotype was seen a few times. Its antigen is not identified. With 5 bases clipped from V and 5 bases from J, the junction kept 14 bases outside the gene matches. The CDR3 loop spans 17 amino acids. Germline V CDR1 and CDR2: SGHRS, YFSETQ. The TCR comes from a girl aged 2 to 9 with congenital amegakaryocytic thrombocytopenia, due to receive a stem cell transplant. The chain uses TRBV5-1 and TRBJ1-1; TRBD1 agrees at 11 bases. Source: PBMCs, taken before TCRalphabeta/CD19-depleted stem cell transplant. As DNA, the CDR3 is TGCGCCAGCAGGAACCGGGACAGGGGGGATCATTGGACTGAAGCTTTCTTT. Amino acids: CASRNRDRGDHWTEAFF.